Following are 28 T cell receptor beta chains from one sample sequenced in a study of tumor-infiltrating lymphocytes in primary liver carcinoma. For each extraction, RNA and DNA were obtained together from approximately 20-30 mg of unsorted bulk tissue. Making TCR beta cDNA involved roughly 0.55 ug total RNA and a constant-region primer. What produced the TCR beta libraries was three nested multiplex PCR rounds using slightly modified ARM-PCR. In the first two PCR rounds, TRBV1-TRBV30 forward primers were paired with a C-beta reverse primer, and each round lasted roughly 10 cycles. TCRdb ran MiXCR on the multiplex PCR reads and lists one entry per CDR3 protein. Altogether 70,000 to 95,000 distinct CDR3 sequences are present, approximately 74% being singletons, with the ten largest covering 25% to 35%. Sequenced input: liver tumor tissue from sampling region 4. Indicated subset: tumor region T4, right-lateral pole. The receptors derive from a man in his forties or fifties with primary liver carcinoma and hepatitis B virus infection.

This clonotype was seen only a few times. Since no conserved phenylalanine or tryptophan closes the CDR3, a read error is the likely cause. The limits of the CDR3 on the DNA are not certain, so only TCRdb's listed CDR3 is given. J is TRBJ2-7 and V is TRBV7-9; the table's D call of TRBD2 was not tested on the DNA. Germline values: CDR1 SEHNR, CDR2 FQNEAQ (reference sequence). The CDR3 is 15 residues long, counting both termini. Here the CDR3 reads CASNRAAGGTYEQYL.

A remark on this clonotype: The junction differs from germline at one of its ends, possibly a read error. This rearrangement joins TRBV7-8 to TRBJ2-5; D is undetermined. CDR3 length: 12 residues. Germline assignment: CDR1 SGHVS and CDR2 FQNEAQ. The CDR3 sequence: CTSSLLLETQYF. CDR3 bases: TGTACCAGCAGCCTCTTGCTAGAGACCCAGTACTTC.

This clonotype was observed a single time. Germline is not matched at one junction end, which may reflect a read error. The V call is TRBV20-1, the J call TRBJ2-1, with 10 bases fitting TRBD2. This CDR3 has 16 amino acids. Germline CDR1 reads DFQATT; CDR2 reads SNEGSKA (reference sequence). CDR3 coding DNA: TGTAGTGCTACCCCGCTACTAGCGGGAAAAATTGATGAGCAGTTCTTC. Residues: CSATPLLAGKIDEQFF.

The chain links TRBV14 to TRBJ2-5; TRBD2 matches at 8 bases. With 1 base clipped from V and 5 bases from J, the junction kept 6 bases outside the gene matches. Germline CDR1 reads SGHDN; CDR2 reads FVKESK. The CDR3 runs 15 residues. CDR3 nucleotide sequence: TGTGCCAGCAGCCAAGGGACTAGCAGTATCGAGACCCAGTACTTC. This encodes CASSQGTSSIETQYF.

The sample holds a few counts of this clonotype. The chain has TRBV19 and TRBJ2-2; D unclear. The CDR3 contains 13 residues. The germline V and J ends were trimmed by 3 bases and 1 base, with 3 bases remaining between them. From germline, CDR1 is LNHDA and CDR2 SQIVND (reference sequence). This CDR3 reads CASSIENTGELFF. CDR3 nucleotide sequence: TGTGCCAGTAGTATCGAGAACACCGGGGAGCTGTTTTTT.

Worth noting for this clonotype: The junction shows a germline mismatch at one end, possibly a read error. The rearrangement joins TRBV5-8 to TRBJ2-3; 7 bases are shared with TRBD1. The germline gives CDR1 SGHTS, CDR2 YDEGEE. This CDR3 is 14 amino acids long. The CDR3 spells CASSFDRVADTQYF. Written as DNA, the CDR3 is TGTGCCAGCAGCTTCGACAGGGTGGCAGATACACAGTATTTT.

The chain is built from TRBV5-6 and TRBJ1-6; D remains ambiguous. Germline CDR1 and CDR2: SGHDT and YYEEEE. CDR3 length equals 14 residues. Trimming left V 8 bases short and J 7 bases short, with 16 bases between. CDR3 coding DNA: TGTGCCAGTAGAGGTAACTCAATCAATTCACCCCTCCACTTT. Translation: CASRGNSINSPLHF.

Remarks on this clonotype: A read error may produce the germline difference seen at one junction end. J is TRBJ1-2 and V is TRBV6-6; D unresolved. CDR3 length: 12 residues. CDR1 and CDR2 (germline): MNHNY, SVGAGI (reference sequence). In nucleotides, the CDR3 is TGTACCAGGAGTCCGGACAACTATGGCTACACCTTC. Amino acids: CTRSPDNYGYTF.

The chain uses TRBV2 and TRBJ2-1; possible D gene TRBD2, 5 bases. Germline CDR1 and CDR2: SNHLY and FYNNEI. V dropped 3 bases and J dropped 7 bases, with 7 bases sitting between them. This CDR3 is 12 amino acids long. The CDR3 region has the DNA TGTGCCAGCAGTGATGAGGGTAATGAGCAGTTCTTC. This gives the protein CASSDEGNEQFF.

Concerning this clonotype: This is likely a read error, given that the CDR3 carries no conserved phenylalanine or tryptophan at its end. The rearrangement uses TRBV11-2 and TRBJ2-7, with D unclear. The V gene lost 2 bases and the J gene lost 2 bases, with 10 bases spanning the gap. This CDR3 spans 14 amino acids. Germline lookup yields CDR1 SGHAT and CDR2 FQNNGV. CDR3 bases: TGTGCCAGCAGCTTAACTGAGACCGCCTACGAGCAGTACTCC. This codes for CASSLTETAYEQYS.

The chain joins TRBV11-2 to TRBJ2-7; weak D call: TRBD1 (5 bases). Trimming pared 5 bases from V and 2 bases from J, leaving 19 bases between. The CDR3 covers 16 residues. Looked up from germline, CDR1 is SGHAT and CDR2 is FQNNGV. CDR3 protein: CASSPRGARPTYEQYF. The CDR3 coding sequence is TGTGCCAGCAGCCCCCGTGGGGCAAGGCCCACCTACGAGCAGTACTTC.

In regard to this clonotype: The conserved phenylalanine or tryptophan is not found at the CDR3 terminus, so this likely reflects a read error. The chain employs TRBV20-1 and TRBJ1-1; tentative D call: TRBD1 (5 bases). Looked up from germline, CDR1 is DFQATT and CDR2 is SNEGSKA (reference sequence). This CDR3 has 11 amino acids. V lost 8 bases and J lost 7, with 14 bases in between. The CDR3 nucleotides are TGCAGTCCCCTGTGGGGGTATGAAGCTTTCTTA. It codes for CSPLWGYEAFL.

Concerning this clonotype: Mismatch with germline at one junction end may stem from a read error. The J gene is TRBJ2-7, the V gene TRBV11-2; no definite D call. The length of the CDR3 is 15 residues. Per the germline V gene, CDR1 is SGHAT and CDR2 is FQNNGV. CDR3: CASNLSVGISYKQYF. The CDR3 DNA sequence: TGTGCCAGTAACCTATCTGTGGGAATATCCTACAAGCAGTACTTC.

In the case of this clonotype: Mismatch with germline at one junction end may stem from a read error. The chain has TRBV6-5 and TRBJ2-1, with D maybe TRBD2 (5 bases). Germline CDR1 reads MNHEY; CDR2 reads SVGAGI. The CDR3 extends over 15 amino acids. In DNA form, the CDR3 reads TGTACCAGCAGTTACTCTGCTAGCCTCTACGATGAGCAGTTCTTC. Its protein is CTSSYSASLYDEQFF.

As concerns this clonotype: A read error is likely, as this CDR3 ends without the conserved phenylalanine or tryptophan. The rearrangement joins TRBV20-1 to TRBJ2-5; no clear D gene. The ends were cut back, 3 bases at V and 4 bases at J, with 12 bases in the middle. The CDR3 is 13 amino acids. Germline V gene lookup returns CDR1 DFQATT and CDR2 SNEGSKA (reference sequence). CDR3 loop: CSARGKGGETQYS. Here the CDR3 DNA reads TGCAGTGCTAGGGGTAAGGGCGGAGAGACCCAGTACTCC.

The chain joins TRBV4-1 to TRBJ1-6, with D maybe TRBD1 (5 bases). This CDR3 is built from 16 residues. The ends were cut back, 8 bases at V and 6 bases at J, with 20 bases in the middle. Per germline, CDR1 MGHRA and CDR2 YSYEKL. CDR3 DNA: TGCGCCAGCGGCCTCCTCCTGGGGCAGAGTAATTCACCCCTCCACTTT. The encoded protein is CASGLLLGQSNSPLHF.

The chain employs TRBV5-1 and TRBJ2-6; 8 bases are shared with TRBD1. The CDR3 spans 18 residues. The junction had 20 bases not matched to a gene; V was cut back by 1 base and J by 14 bases. Per germline, CDR1 SGHRS and CDR2 YFSETQ. In nucleotides, the CDR3 is TGCGCCAGCAGCTTGCAGGCAGGGGGCTACTCTGGGGCCAATATCCTGACTTTC. It specifies CASSLQAGGYSGANILTF.

V gene TRBV7-9 combines with J gene TRBJ2-1; 10 bases are a match to TRBD2. The ends lost 5 bases at V and 8 bases at J; junction bases unmatched: 12. Germline assignment: CDR1 SEHNR and CDR2 FQNEAQ (reference sequence). The CDR3 extends over 16 amino acids. CDR3: CASSPRAGGLTDEQFF. The CDR3, as DNA: TGTGCCAGCAGCCCGCGAGCGGGAGGGCTTACCGATGAGCAGTTCTTC.

The genes are TRBV18 and TRBJ1-6; maybe TRBD1 (6 bases). Per the germline V gene, CDR1 is KGHSH and CDR2 is LQKENI. The CDR3 consists of 16 residues. Deletions cut 1 base from V and 9 bases from J, with 16 bases between. CDR3 in amino acids: CASSPQARGVTSPLHF. The CDR3 DNA sequence: TGTGCCAGCTCACCACAGGCTAGGGGGGTTACTTCACCCCTCCACTTT. The full variable domain, rest sourced from reference TRBV18 and TRBJ1-6, is NAGVMQNPRHLVRRRGQEARLRCSPMKGHSHVYWYRQLPEEGLKFMVYLQKENIIDESGMPKERFSAEFPKEGPSILRIQQVVRGDSAAYFCASSPQARGVTSPLHFGNGTRLTVT.

The J gene is TRBJ1-1, the V gene TRBV11-2; D gene uncertain. Germline V lookup: CDR1 SGHAT, CDR2 FQNNGV. CDR3 size: 14 residues. V lost 5 bases and J lost 2, with 12 bases in between. As DNA, the CDR3 is TGTGCCAGCAGCCCCCCGGTTGCAAACACTGAAGCTTTCTTT. Encoded protein: CASSPPVANTEAFF.

This rearrangement joins TRBV11-2 to TRBJ2-4, with D possibly being TRBD1 or TRBD2 (5 bases each). The V end lost 8 bases, the J end lost 15 bases, and 23 bases lay between the germline ends. Germline values: CDR1 SGHAT, CDR2 FQNNGV. The CDR3 is 13 residues long. The CDR3 protein is CASGTRLGDLPYF. The DNA for the CDR3 is TGTGCCAGCGGCACGAGGTTGGGGGATTTACCGTACTTC.

This clonotype appeared many times. Here the CDR3 reads CASSPGQGFFEQYF. As DNA, the CDR3 is TGTGCCAGCAGCCCGGGACAGGGTTTCTTCGAGCAGTACTTC. The rearrangement uses TRBV7-9 and TRBJ2-7; 9 bases agree with TRBD1. The CDR3 length is 14 residues. V shed 5 bases and J 6 bases; nucleotides not matched to a gene: 8. Germline lookup yields CDR1 SEHNR and CDR2 FQNEAQ (reference sequence).

A note on this clonotype: Since a much larger clone is just one base distant, this may be a read error. DNA of the CDR3: TGCGCCAGCAGGAAAACCTACTATGAGCAGTTCTTC. It specifies CASRKTYYEQFF. The rearrangement links TRBV5-1 to TRBJ2-1; D is unclear. CDR1 is SGHRS and CDR2 is YFSETQ in the germline V gene. The CDR3 runs 12 residues. The full variable domain, its missing parts supplied by reference TRBV5-1 and TRBJ2-1, is KAGVTQTPRYLIKTRGQQVTLSCSPISGHRSVSWYQQTPGQGLQFLFEYFSETQRNKGNFPGRFSGRQFSNSRSEMNVSTLELGDSALYLCASRKTYYEQFFGPGTRLTVL.

At least ten counts were recorded for this clonotype. The chain links TRBV5-1 to TRBJ2-5; 9 positions agree with TRBD2. The CDR3 is made up of 15 amino acids. The germline V gene encodes CDR1 SGHRS and CDR2 YFSETQ. V trimming: 1 base; J trimming: 2 bases; junction bases outside the gene matches: 3. CDR3 sequence reads: CASSLSAGGQETQYF. The CDR3 DNA reads TGCGCCAGCAGCTTGAGTGCGGGAGGGCAAGAGACCCAGTACTTC. The full variable domain, rest sourced from reference TRBV5-1 and TRBJ2-5, is KAGVTQTPRYLIKTRGQQVTLSCSPISGHRSVSWYQQTPGQGLQFLFEYFSETQRNKGNFPGRFSGRQFSNSRSEMNVSTLELGDSALYLCASSLSAGGQETQYFGPGTRLLVL.

This clonotype was seen more than once but under ten times. The conserved phenylalanine or tryptophan normally closing the CDR3 is absent here, so this likely arose from a read error. This chain uses TRBV6-1 with TRBJ1-2; D unclear. V lost 3 bases to trimming and J lost 6 bases, with 17 bases between them. Germline assignment: CDR1 MNHNS and CDR2 SASEGT. There are 15 residues in the CDR3. The CDR3 DNA reads as TGTGCCAGCAGTGATACCCGCACGAGGAGGGATGGCTACACCTCC. This gives the protein CASSDTRTRRDGYTS.

Worth noting for this clonotype: Likely a read error: the CDR3 ends without its conserved phenylalanine or tryptophan. The gene calls are TRBV4-1 and TRBJ2-7; D unresolved. Germline V gives CDR1 MGHRA, CDR2 YSYEKL. This CDR3 contains 13 residues. The V gene lost 2 bases and the J gene lost 6 bases, with 11 bases spanning the gap. The CDR3 here is CASSQREGFEQYL. CDR3 bases: TGCGCCAGCAGCCAAAGAGAAGGGTTCGAGCAGTACCTC.

Concerning this clonotype: The conserved phenylalanine or tryptophan normally closing the CDR3 is absent here, so this likely arose from a read error. The chain is built from TRBV4-1 and TRBJ2-1, with 8 positions matching TRBD2. V lost 1 base, J lost 9 bases, and 11 bases stayed unmatched. Per germline, CDR1 MGHRA and CDR2 YSYEKL. This CDR3 comprises 16 residues. CDR3 bases: TGCGCCAGCAGCCAAGGTTCCCGGGAGGGCCGAGGTGAGCAGTTCCCC. Its translation: CASSQGSREGRGEQFP.

Comment on this clonotype: The junction shows a germline mismatch at one end, possibly a read error. This chain links TRBV5-1 with TRBJ2-2; D possibly corresponds to TRBD1 (6 bases). Germline V gene lookup returns CDR1 SGHRS and CDR2 YFSETQ. CDR3 length equals 15 residues. CDR3 nucleotides: TGCGCCAGCAGCAGCGCAGGGGCTCACACCGGGGAGCTGTTCTTT. Amino acid sequence: CASSSAGAHTGELFF.